The sample holds many counts of the clone carrying this T cell receptor beta chain. Per germline, CDR1 SGHAT and CDR2 FQNNGV. V dropped 4 bases and J dropped 1; count of bases not matched to a gene: 7. This CDR3 region has 15 residues. TCRdb reanalysed the RT-PCR reads using MiXCR and keeps one entry per CDR3 protein. Altogether about 960,000 distinct CDR3 sequences are present, more than 15% being singletons, with the ten largest covering about 6%. The source of the sample is a study of patients and donors after allogeneic stem cell transplantation. The chain recombines TRBV11-2 with TRBJ2-7, with 7 bases matching TRBD1. Sequenced input: blood, either unsorted or a sorted T cell fraction (not recorded which). This clonotype was obtained from a human donor who was either an allogeneic HSCT recipient or a stem cell or donor lymphocyte infusion donor (not recorded which). It is not recorded whose cells these are; they may come from a transplant donor. The chain's CDR3 is CASSSDRARSYEQYF. The CDR3 DNA reads as TGTGCCAGCAGCTCCGACAGGGCCCGATCCTACGAGCAGTACTTC.